The sequence of this T cell receptor (beta chain) was determined in a study of blood T cell repertoires in COVID-19. Study context: In each case, the material was cDNA or gDNA derived from T cells, B-cell-depleted T cells, or PBMCs.

Assay: immunoSEQ multiplex PCR; the TCRdb copy retains only in-frame clones and omits some. The sample gives 250,000 to 350,000 clones, about 91% of which show up once; 8.5% to 10% is in the top ten. The ends lost 4 bases at V and 3 bases at J; junction bases unmatched: 2. This CDR3 region has 16 residues. Germline CDR1 SNHLY, CDR2 FYNNEI. Enrolled through a virtual design, the participants were between 18 and 89 years of age and came from under 25 US areas. Grouping used clinical history reported by participants in a survey and questionnaire. Recovered status applied to Cohort 3 donors who had two consecutive negative PCRs. It also applied to those with clearance or with symptom resolution.

This chain connects TRBV2 to TRBJ2-5; 16 bases align to TRBD2. Input material: PBMCs or T cells enriched from blood (not recorded which). This receptor was identified in a woman aged 18-29 years who had recovered from COVID-19. The CDR3 protein is CASSAGLAGGKETQYF. For the CDR3, the DNA is TGTGCCAGCAGTGCGGGACTAGCGGGAGGGAAAGAGACCCAGTACTTC.